This passage covers 27 T cell receptor beta chains from one sample sequenced in a study of beta chain features in type 1 diabetes. Every isolated RNA sample was fully reverse transcribed, so sequencing captured expressed TCRB transcripts. Profiling relied on immunoSEQ multiplex PCR, and the TCRdb table lists in-frame clones only, not all of them. The sample holds some 180,000 clones; approximately 13% are singletons and the top ten take 0.5% to 0.75%. The sequenced sample consisted of central memory CD4+ T cells from blood. The receptors here all came from a woman between 18 and 30 years old in good health.

The chain uses TRBV28 and TRBJ2-3, with 9 bases fitting TRBD2. This CDR3 region has 17 residues. With V trimmed by 7 bases and J by 3 bases, 14 bases remained unmatched. Per germline, CDR1 MDHEN and CDR2 SYDVKM. The CDR3 nucleotides are TGTGCCAGCACCCCAGGGGTGGCGGGAGGGCTGACAGATACGCAGTATTTT. Translation: CASTPGVAGGLTDTQYF.

The J gene is TRBJ1-4, the V gene TRBV6-5, with 9 bases lining up with TRBD1. The germline V gene encodes CDR1 MNHEY and CDR2 SVGAGI. This CDR3 comprises 14 residues. V was pared by 5 bases and J by 7 bases, with 5 bases of the junction left unmatched. The CDR3 sequence is CASSVQGAGEKLFF. The CDR3 DNA is TGTGCCAGCAGTGTACAGGGGGCAGGTGAAAAACTGTTTTTT.

The chain uses TRBV29-1 and TRBJ1-5, with D unresolved. Per the germline V gene, CDR1 is SQVTM and CDR2 is ANQGSEA. The CDR3 length is 13 residues. The V and J ends lost 4 bases and 2 bases respectively, with 9 bases between them. CDR3 in amino acids: CSVVPEGNQPQHF. The CDR3 nucleotides read TGCAGCGTTGTACCGGAGGGCAATCAGCCCCAGCATTTT.

J is TRBJ2-2 and V is TRBV11-3; D possibly corresponds to TRBD2 (7 bases). V was trimmed by 5 bases and J by 7 bases, leaving 14 bases between them. Germline lookup yields CDR1 SGHNT and CDR2 YENEEA. This CDR3 spans 14 amino acids. The CDR3 here is CASSAEGGGGELFF. In DNA form, the CDR3 reads TGTGCCAGCAGCGCCGAAGGGGGGGGCGGGGAGCTGTTTTTT.

This clone turned up a few times. CDR3 sequence (DNA): TGCGCCAGCAGCTTGGCCCTGACAGGGGGGATTGAAGCTTTCTTT. Translation gives CASSLALTGGIEAFF. The chain couples TRBV5-1 to TRBJ1-1; the match to TRBD1 covers 9 bases. CDR1 is SGHRS, CDR2 YFSETQ, per germline. The CDR3 consists of 15 residues. The J segment lost 7 bases and the V segment lost 0 bases, leaving 7 bases of the junction unmatched.

This clone was seen repeatedly, ten times or more. The chain has TRBV29-1 and TRBJ1-1; D uncertain. Germline V gene lookup returns CDR1 SQVTM and CDR2 ANQGSEA. CDR3 size: 11 residues. Trimming shortened V by 5 bases and J by 1 base, and 5 bases separated the two germline ends. Here the CDR3 reads CSVSGNTEAFF. Here the CDR3 DNA reads TGCAGCGTTTCAGGGAACACTGAAGCTTTCTTT. The entire variable domain, with the rest obtained from reference TRBV29-1 and TRBJ1-1, is as follows: SAVISQKPSRDICQRGTSLTIQCQVDSQVTMMFWYRQQPGQSLTLIATANQGSEATYESGFVIDKFPISRPNLTFSTLTVSNMSPEDSSIYLCSVSGNTEAFFGQGTRLTVV.

This chain joins TRBV5-4 and TRBJ1-2; possibly TRBD1 for D (6 bases). This CDR3 is 14 amino acids long. Germline CDR1 reads SGHNT; CDR2 reads YYREEE (reference sequence). V lost 4 bases and J lost 4, with 14 bases in between. The CDR3 region is CASSTGTEIYGYTF. The CDR3 nucleotides are TGTGCCAGCAGCACAGGGACCGAAATCTATGGCTACACCTTC.

This chain uses TRBV28 with TRBJ1-2; 9 nucleotides align to TRBD1. With 3 bases clipped from V and 6 bases from J, the junction kept 5 bases outside the gene matches. The CDR3 has 14 amino acids. Germline lookup yields CDR1 MDHEN and CDR2 SYDVKM. The CDR3 DNA sequence: TGTGCCAGCAGTTTGGGACAGGGCGTGGATGGCTACACCTTC. Translation gives CASSLGQGVDGYTF.

J is TRBJ1-2 and V is TRBV28; D gene ambiguous. CDR3 length: 13 residues. The germline CDR1 and CDR2 sequences are MDHEN and SYDVKM. Trimming left V 8 bases short and J 2 bases short, with 12 bases between. CDR3 nucleotides: TGTGCCAGCGGAACCGGGATGAACTATGGCTACACCTTC. This codes for CASGTGMNYGYTF.

V and J are TRBV11-2 and TRBJ2-5, with 10 nucleotides matching TRBD2. Germline CDR1 and CDR2: SGHAT and FQNNGV. V gave up 0 bases and J gave up 5 bases; unmatched junction bases: 9. The length of the CDR3 is 17 residues. CDR3 sequence: CASSLDQAGGPGETQYF. Written as DNA, the CDR3 is TGTGCCAGCAGCTTAGATCAAGCGGGAGGGCCAGGGGAGACCCAGTACTTC.

In this sample, this clone turned up many times. The rearrangement links TRBV11-2 to TRBJ1-2; 9 positions agree with TRBD1. This CDR3 is built from 16 residues. Germline V lookup: CDR1 SGHAT, CDR2 FQNNGV. V lost 6 bases and J lost 3; bases outside the gene matches: 11. CDR3 DNA: TGTGCCAGCAGTCTTACAGGGGGCATTTGGTACTATGGCTACACCTTC. Its translation: CASSLTGGIWYYGYTF.

This clone was found a few times. This chain uses TRBV29-1 with TRBJ2-3, with a weak D call TRBD2 (6 bases). Trimming left V 0 bases short and J 7 bases short, with 17 bases between. Germline loops: CDR1 SQVTM, CDR2 ANQGSEA. This CDR3 is 15 amino acids long. In nucleotides, the CDR3 is TGCAGCGTTGAAGACCGCCTAGCGTCATTACATACGCAGTATTTT. Translating it yields CSVEDRLASLHTQYF.

V gene TRBV29-1 combines with J gene TRBJ2-7; possible D gene TRBD1, 5 bases. Trimming removed 3 bases from V and 3 bases from J, with 15 bases in between. Germline CDR1 and CDR2: SQVTM and ANQGSEA. This CDR3 has 14 residues. The CDR3, as DNA: TGCAGCGTTGATGCTCAGGGTGCCCTCTACGAGCAGTACTTC. Its protein is CSVDAQGALYEQYF.

This clone turned up a few times. The chain is built from TRBV18 and TRBJ1-2, with 7 positions matching TRBD1. Germline loops: CDR1 KGHSH, CDR2 LQKENI. The CDR3 sequence is 14 residues long. J gave up 7 bases and V 4 bases, and 9 bases lay outside the gene matches. This chain's CDR3 is CASSQEGRDSGYTF. The CDR3 DNA follows: TGTGCCAGCTCACAAGAAGGCCGGGACAGTGGCTACACCTTC. Based on the CDR3 plus reference TRBV18 and TRBJ1-2, the full variable domain is NAGVMQNPRHLVRRRGQEARLRCSPMKGHSHVYWYRQLPEEGLKFMVYLQKENIIDESGMPKERFSAEFPKEGPSILRIQQVVRGDSAAYFCASSQEGRDSGYTFGSGTRLTVV.

This clone was counted between two and nine times. This chain uses TRBV5-4 with TRBJ2-5; a weak D match, TRBD1 (6 bases). V lost 2 bases and J 4 bases, leaving 12 bases between the germline ends. The CDR3 contains 14 residues. In germline, CDR1 is SGHNT, CDR2 YYREEE (reference sequence). The CDR3 nucleotides are TGTGCCAGCAGCTTCCGAGAAGGGGGAGAGACCCAGTACTTC. Translated, it gives CASSFREGGETQYF.

The chain is built from TRBV11-2 and TRBJ2-7; 11 bases are shared with TRBD2. J was trimmed by 6 bases and V by 5 bases; bases with no gene match: 9. The CDR3 consists of 15 residues. CDR1 SGHAT and CDR2 FQNNGV come from the germline V gene. The DNA of the CDR3 is TGTGCCAGCAGCCCCACTAGCGGGAGATTCGGCGAGCAGTACTTC. Its translation is CASSPTSGRFGEQYF.

This rearrangement joins TRBV19 to TRBJ2-3; the match to TRBD1 covers 8 bases. The trim removed 9 bases at V and 4 bases at J, leaving 6 bases unmatched. Germline values: CDR1 LNHDA, CDR2 SQIVND (reference sequence). CDR3 length: 13 residues. In DNA form, the CDR3 reads TGTGCCAGCAGACAGGGGTTCGCAGATACGCAGTATTTT. Encoded protein: CASRQGFADTQYF.

This sequence joins TRBV7-3 and TRBJ2-5; unclear D gene. The germline V gene has CDR1 SGHTA and CDR2 FQGTGA. Trimming removed 5 bases from V and 4 bases from J, with 14 bases in between. The CDR3 runs 14 residues. DNA for the CDR3: TGTGCCAGCAGCCGGTTCGGAGATCGAGAGACCCAGTACTTC. It translates to CASSRFGDRETQYF.

This clone was seen a few times. J is TRBJ1-2 and V is TRBV30; 7 nucleotides align to TRBD1. The CDR3 has 13 residues. The germline CDR1 and CDR2 sequences are GTSNPN and SVGIG (reference sequence). The V and J ends lost 5 bases and 4 bases, in that order; junction bases with no gene match: 7. CDR3 in DNA: TGTGCCTGGGTCGGAGGACAGGTCTATGGCTACACCTTC. This codes for CAWVGGQVYGYTF.

The sample holds a few counts of this clone. The rearrangement uses TRBV7-9 and TRBJ2-1, with a weak D call TRBD1 (8 bases). Germline CDR1 reads SEHNR; CDR2 reads FQNEAQ (reference sequence). V was pared by 5 bases and J by 4 bases, with 15 bases between. The CDR3 length is 15 residues. The CDR3 DNA sequence: TGTGCCAGCAGCCAGGGGGCGGGGGCGTACAATGAGCAGTTCTTC. As protein: CASSQGAGAYNEQFF.

The chain joins TRBV30 to TRBJ2-7; 8 bases match TRBD1. This CDR3 is built from 12 residues. Germline V gives CDR1 GTSNPN, CDR2 SVGIG (reference sequence). The V gene end was trimmed by 2 bases and the J gene end by 6 bases; junction bases not matched to a gene: 3. The CDR3, as DNA: TGTGCCTGGAGTCCCACAGGGGGCGAGCAGTACTTC. It is translated as CAWSPTGGEQYF.

The rearrangement joins TRBV7-9 to TRBJ2-3, with 14 bases fitting TRBD2. The V segment lost 4 bases and the J segment 4 bases; nucleotides outside the gene matches: 4. The CDR3 has 16 amino acids. CDR1 SEHNR and CDR2 FQNEAQ come from the germline V gene (reference sequence). CDR3 loop: CASSWGTSGSADTQYF. The CDR3 nucleotides are TGTGCCAGCAGCTGGGGGACTAGCGGGAGCGCAGATACGCAGTATTTT.

The chain employs TRBV7-6 and TRBJ2-7, with 7 bases that match TRBD1. The junction had 8 bases not matched to a gene; V was cut back by 5 bases and J by 1 base. This CDR3 spans 15 amino acids. CDR1 SGHVS and CDR2 FNYEAQ come from the germline V gene. CDR3 residues: CASSQPYRGSYEQYF. The CDR3 nucleotides read TGTGCCAGCAGCCAACCTTACAGGGGTTCCTACGAGCAGTACTTC. The variable domain in full, with the rest retrieved from reference TRBV7-6 and TRBJ2-7, is GAGVSQSPRYKVTKRGQDVALRCDPISGHVSLYWYRQALGQGPEFLTYFNYEAQQDKSGLPNDRFSAERPEGSISTLTIQRTEQRDSAMYRCASSQPYRGSYEQYFGPGTRLTVT.

This clone was seen a few times. This chain connects TRBV28 to TRBJ2-1; 8 bases are a match to TRBD2. The CDR3 length is 16 residues. Germline V CDR1 and CDR2: MDHEN, SYDVKM. V gave up 6 bases and J gave up 8 bases; unmatched junction bases: 15. As DNA, the CDR3 is TGTGCCAGCAGCCGCGCCCTTAGCGGGGTTCCCGATGAGCAGTTCTTC. The encoded protein is CASSRALSGVPDEQFF.

The chain has TRBV6-1 and TRBJ2-6; unclear D gene. V was clipped by 2 bases and J by 0 bases, with 8 bases between them. The CDR3 extends over 16 amino acids. CDR1 and CDR2 (germline): MNHNS, SASEGT. CDR3 loop: CASSEYSYSGANVLTF. The DNA of the CDR3 is TGTGCCAGCAGTGAATACAGTTACTCTGGGGCCAACGTCCTGACTTTC.

This clone was counted a few times. The V and J genes are TRBV30 and TRBJ2-6, with a tentative D call TRBD2 (5 bases). The length of the CDR3 is 15 residues. Per germline, CDR1 GTSNPN and CDR2 SVGIG (reference sequence). V was pared by 8 bases and J by 0 bases, with 14 bases between. The CDR3 spells CAHGLGLSGANVLTF. The CDR3, as DNA: TGTGCCCATGGACTGGGCCTCTCTGGGGCCAACGTCCTGACTTTC. Looking up the rest from reference TRBV30 and TRBJ2-6 gives the full variable domain: SQTIHQWPATLVQPVGSPLSLECTVEGTSNPNLYWYRQAAGRGLQLLFYSVGIGQISSEVPQNLSASRPQDRQFILSSKKLLLSDSGFYLCAHGLGLSGANVLTFGAGSRLTVL.

This clone was observed a few times. The V and J genes are TRBV19 and TRBJ1-2; possible D gene TRBD1, 5 bases. The CDR3 spans 15 residues. V gave up 3 bases and J gave up 4 bases, with 15 bases separating them. The V gene's germline CDR1 is LNHDA and CDR2 SQIVND (reference sequence). In DNA form, the CDR3 reads TGTGCCAGTAGTATGGCAGGGATAACGATCTATGGCTACACCTTC. It is translated as CASSMAGITIYGYTF.